Shown below are 5 T cell receptor beta chains from a single sample sequenced in a study of CD8 T cells in ankylosing spondylitis (dated by TCRdb to about 2017). The paper's findings and limits, for the study overall: A TCR beta motif made up of several highly homologous amino acid variants appeared to be characteristic of blood from ankylosing spondylitis patients.

Library creation used 5' RACE. The sequencing machine was an Illumina HiSeq 2500. TCRdb itself trimmed the public reads at Q25 with fastp, ran MiXCR and retained productive beta chains. When rows share a CDR3 protein, they turn into one entry using the most common DNA and genes. For this sample there are about 220,000 distinct CDR3 sequences; 18% appear just once. The ten largest account for roughly 46% of the sample. Their cognate antigens are unknown. Sequencing used blood, either unsorted or a sorted T cell fraction (not recorded which). Receptors originate from a male donor with ankylosing spondylitis.

The rearrangement uses TRBV29-1 and TRBJ2-3; tentative D call: TRBD2 (7 bases). This CDR3 spans 13 amino acids. The V end lost 3 bases, the J end lost 7 bases, and 14 bases lay between the germline ends. From germline, CDR1 is SQVTM and CDR2 ANQGSEA. The CDR3 is CSVELGGLNTQYF. DNA for the CDR3: TGCAGCGTTGAGCTCGGGGGGCTAAATACGCAGTATTTT.

This clonotype was found a few times. The rearrangement joins TRBV27 to TRBJ2-7, with 7 bases matching TRBD1. CDR1 and CDR2 from the germline V gene are MNHEY and SMNVEV (reference sequence). V was pared by 0 bases and J by 3 bases, with 8 bases of the junction left unmatched. CDR3 length equals 16 residues. CDR3 in DNA: TGTGCCAGCAGTTTATCCGTTTCCGGACAGGTCTACGAGCAGTACTTC. This translates into CASSLSVSGQVYEQYF.

The chain uses TRBV6-2 or TRBV6-3 and TRBJ2-7, with 7 bases that match TRBD2. Germline trimming cut 2 bases from V and 1 base from J; bases unmatched to any gene: 2. The CDR3 contains 14 residues. CDR1 is MNHEY and CDR2 is SVGEGT in the germline V gene. The CDR3, as DNA: TGTGCCAGCAGTTACGGACTAGAATCCTACGAGCAGTACTTC. Translating gives CASSYGLESYEQYF.

This chain joins TRBV9 and TRBJ2-3, with 10 bases matching TRBD2. V was pared by 2 bases and J by 2 bases, with 11 bases of the junction left unmatched. Germline CDR1 is SGDLS and CDR2 is YYNGEE. The CDR3 has 18 amino acids. CDR3 bases: TGTGCCAGCAGCGTGATCGGTTCTAGCGGGGGTACCACAGATACGCAGTATTTT. It is translated as CASSVIGSSGGTTDTQYF.

This clonotype appeared a few times. The chain employs TRBV12-3 or TRBV12-4 and TRBJ1-2; D ambiguous. Trimming took 5 bases from V and 8 from J, leaving 15 bases between them. The CDR3 has 13 amino acids. The CDR3 sequence: CASSEELFYGYTF. The CDR3 DNA follows: TGTGCCAGCAGTGAGGAGTTGTTTTACGGCTACACCTTC.